The clone carrying this T cell receptor (beta chain) showed up just a few times. Generated by immunoSEQ multiplex PCR, the TCRdb table keeps only in-frame clones and is missing some. The data show about 4,000 clones, with more than 60% seen just once and roughly 15% held by the top ten. Per germline, CDR1 SGHTA and CDR2 FQGNSA. The V gene lost 1 base and the J gene lost 0 bases, with 9 bases spanning the gap. The CDR3 consists of 15 residues. The data stem from a study of chemoradiotherapy in HPV16-positive cancers. The origin of this receptor is a human donor with HPV-associated anogenital cancer. The chain couples TRBV7-2 to TRBJ1-1; D unresolved. This sample was gathered from a patient who underwent chemoradiotherapy. The chain's CDR3 is CASSLVLGMNTEAFF. The CDR3, as DNA: TGTGCCAGCAGCTTAGTTTTGGGCATGAACACTGAAGCTTTCTTT.